This TCR beta chain was obtained from a study of cytotoxic CD8 clonotypes in ibrutinib-treated CLL. Overall study: Partial response was seen in approximately 24 patients and complete response in 2; after median 68 months, around 14 stayed remitted, around 12 progressed. The study, taken as a whole, reports: Rising at ibrutinib response, clonality subsequently fell back toward baseline at progression. Patients showed higher baseline clonality than age-matched healthy donors, and it tracked circulating CD8+ T-cell counts.

CDR1 is SGDLS, CDR2 YYNGEE, per germline. The CDR3 runs 15 residues. Trimming at V came to 4 bases and at J to 2 bases, leaving 3 bases not matched to a gene. The data were produced by immunoSEQ multiplex PCR, yet TCRdb's version contains in-frame clones alone and is incomplete. The top ten clones hold roughly 13% of a sample with about 200,000 clones, around 70% of them seen once. Turning to this clone: As yet, its antigen is unknown.

The sample in question was PBMCs, obtained after 24 months of ibrutinib treatment. The gene calls are TRBV9 and TRBJ2-3; the match to TRBD2 covers 11 bases. The TCR originated in a human donor with chronic lymphocytic leukemia. DNA for the CDR3: TGTGCCAGCAGCTCGACTAGCGGGATCACAGATACGCAGTATTTT. It yields the protein CASSSTSGITDTQYF.